Presented here are 7 T cell receptor beta chains from one specimen sequenced in a study of spatial heterogeneity in lung cancer. Time point in this sample: sample taken at primary tumor resection. Without sorting, whole RNA was sequenced from tumor, nontumor lung or frozen PBMC. TCRdb passed the 5' RACE reads through MiXCR, listing each CDR3 protein once. The sample has 10,000 to 15,000 distinct CDR3 sequences; approximately 6.2% are singletons. This material consisted of normal lung tissue next to the tumor, taken at surgery. These receptors were taken from a male donor with early-stage non-small cell lung cancer.

This clonotype showed up just once. A read error may explain this, as a much larger clone is one base away. Since it is a stray read in a library aimed at alpha chains, this beta chain has a size that is not meaningful. The V and J genes are TRBV29-1 and TRBJ1-2, with D perhaps TRBD1 (5 bases). The germline V gene encodes CDR1 SQVTM and CDR2 ANQGSEA. Trimming shortened V by 7 bases and J by 10 bases, and 16 bases separated the two germline ends. The CDR3 contains 11 residues. CDR3 DNA: TGCAGCGGACTAACCCCGGGGGACTACACCTTC. This sequence encodes CSGLTPGDYTF.

This clonotype was seen repeatedly, ten times or more. This beta chain represents an off-target read in a library built for alpha chains; its size is of limited meaning. V usage is TRBV20-1 and J usage is TRBJ1-1, with D unresolved. The CDR3 extends over 14 amino acids. Germline assignment: CDR1 DFQATT and CDR2 SNEGSKA (reference sequence). The V end was cut by 7 bases, the J end by 2 bases, with 17 bases between. The CDR3 here is CSVPLGALNTEAFF. Here the CDR3 DNA reads TGCAGTGTCCCGCTGGGAGCACTCAACACTGAAGCTTTCTTT.

This clonotype has at least ten counts. The library was built for alpha chains, so this beta chain is an off-target read and its size means little. The genes are TRBV12-3 or TRBV12-4 and TRBJ2-5; D possibly corresponds to TRBD1 (5 bases). Trimming stripped 7 bases from V and 1 base from J, with 19 bases between. The CDR3 spans 16 residues. The CDR3 sequence: CASNLGHRPFQETQYF. For the CDR3, the DNA is TGTGCCAGCAATCTCGGTCACAGGCCATTCCAAGAGACCCAGTACTTC.

This clonotype came up a few times. This beta chain is a stray sequence in a library constructed for alpha chains; its clone size is not meaningful. The chain has TRBV7-9 and TRBJ2-7; no clear D gene. V dropped 4 bases and J dropped 3 bases, with 7 bases sitting between them. CDR1 and CDR2 from the germline V gene are SEHNR and FQNEAQ (reference sequence). CDR3 size: 12 residues. This CDR3 is CASSSDGYEQYF. CDR3 DNA: TGTGCCAGCAGCTCGGACGGCTACGAGCAGTACTTC. Filled out from reference TRBV7-9 and TRBJ2-7, the complete variable domain reads DTGVSQNPRHKITKRGQNVTFRCDPISEHNRLYWYRQTLGQGPEFLTYFQNEAQLEKSRLLSDRFSAERPKGSFSTLEIQRTEQGDSAMYLCASSSDGYEQYFGPGTRLTVT.

This clonotype showed up just a few times. In a library made to pick up alpha chains, this beta chain is a stray read with a size that means little. This chain links TRBV15 with TRBJ1-6, with D perhaps matching TRBD1 (5 bases). CDR3 size: 16 residues. V dropped 0 bases and J dropped 3 bases, with 9 bases sitting between them. Per germline, CDR1 LNHNV and CDR2 YYDKDF (reference sequence). CDR3 DNA sequence: TGTGCCACCAGCAGAGATCGACAGCTCTATAATTCACCCCTCCACTTT. Translating it yields CATSRDRQLYNSPLHF.

This clonotype was seen ten or more times. This beta chain slipped into a library made for alpha chains as a stray read, so its size is not meaningful. The chain has TRBV7-3 and TRBJ2-6; D is unresolved. The germline V gene encodes CDR1 SGHTA and CDR2 FQGTGA. The CDR3 runs to 16 residues. V lost 3 bases, J lost 0 bases, and 9 bases lay in between. The CDR3 nucleotides read TGTGCCAGCAGCTTTGGTCTTCCCTCTGGGGCCAACGTCCTGACTTTC. The encoded protein is CASSFGLPSGANVLTF.

Many counts were recorded for this clonotype. The library was built for alpha chains, so this beta chain is an off-target read and its size means little. V and J are TRBV25-1 and TRBJ1-1, with a tentative D call TRBD1 (6 bases). The CDR3 sequence is 12 residues long. V was shortened by 6 bases and J by 11 bases, with 16 bases between the two germline ends. CDR1 MGHDK and CDR2 SYGVNS come from the germline V gene. CDR3 sequence: CASSGTKAGAFF. The CDR3 nucleotides read TGTGCCAGCAGCGGGACAAAGGCGGGGGCTTTCTTT.